This TCR beta chain is drawn from a study of T cell changes during pregnancy in multiple sclerosis. The CDR3 runs to 14 residues. After removal of 4 bases from V and 0 bases from J, the junction contained 0 bases not matched to a gene. Germline values: CDR1 MNHEY, CDR2 SVGAGI. Data came from immunoSEQ multiplex PCR; TCRdb stores just in-frame clones and leaves some out. This sample carries some 70,000 clones, approximately 90% of them seen once, and the ten largest clones take over 3%. V gene TRBV6-5 combines with J gene TRBJ2-3; 8 bases agree with TRBD2. This receptor was taken from a female donor with multiple sclerosis, enrolled in a pregnancy study. The sample here was peripheral blood, taken before pregnancy. The CDR3 spells CASSLAGSTDTQYF. Here the CDR3 DNA reads TGTGCCAGCAGTTTAGCGGGAAGCACAGATACGCAGTATTTT.